This passage covers 30 T cell receptor beta chains from one sample sequenced in a study of T cell responses to AZD1222 COVID-19 vaccine. Measured with immunoSEQ multiplex PCR; TCRdb has only the in-frame clones, and not every one. The sample consists of roughly 120,000 clones, approximately 86% of them appearing once. The input for sequencing was peripheral blood, taken 28 days after the second AZD1222 dose. The receptors derive from an adult who received the AZD1222 COVID-19 vaccine.

This chain links TRBV7-2 with TRBJ1-5, with D tentatively TRBD1 (5 bases). Germline lookup yields CDR1 SGHTA and CDR2 FQGNSA. The CDR3 sequence is 15 residues long. Between the trimmed V and J ends, which lost 5 bases and 1 base, there was a span of 12 bases. The CDR3 is CASSLGGASNQPQHF. The CDR3 region has the DNA TGTGCCAGCAGCCTTGGAGGGGCGAGCAATCAGCCCCAGCATTTT.

The chain recombines TRBV5-6 with TRBJ1-4; D possibly corresponds to TRBD1 (5 bases). The CDR3 extends over 16 amino acids. Germline CDR1 and CDR2: SGHDT and YYEEEE. V lost 0 bases and J 3 bases, leaving 12 bases between the germline ends. CDR3 residues: CASSLDWGVPNEKLFF. For the CDR3, the DNA is TGTGCCAGCAGCTTGGACTGGGGGGTTCCTAATGAAAAACTGTTTTTT.

This clone was seen once. The rearrangement joins TRBV6-1 to TRBJ2-2, with TRBD1 identical over 8 bases. The CDR3 is made up of 19 amino acids. Per germline, CDR1 MNHNS and CDR2 SASEGT. Unmatched junction bases numbered 11, after V lost 2 bases and J lost 0 bases. The CDR3 reads CASSENRGTQRTNTGELFF. The CDR3 DNA reads TGTGCCAGCAGTGAAAACAGGGGGACCCAAAGGACGAACACCGGGGAGCTGTTTTTT.

This chain joins TRBV5-8 and TRBJ2-1; the match to TRBD2 covers 14 bases. CDR3 length: 17 residues. In germline, CDR1 is SGHTS, CDR2 YDEGEE. J was trimmed by 9 bases and V by 4 bases; bases with no gene match: 12. CDR3: CASSPGRLAGGRGEQFF. CDR3 DNA: TGTGCCAGCAGCCCGGGACGACTAGCGGGGGGGCGAGGTGAGCAGTTCTTC.

The gene calls are TRBV6-2 or TRBV6-3 and TRBJ1-6, with D unclear. CDR3 length: 15 amino acids. The germline gives CDR1 MNHEY, CDR2 SVGEGT. Trimming left V 2 bases short and J 8 bases short, with 13 bases between. The CDR3 spells CASSYGPSGHSPLHF. The CDR3 region has the DNA TGTGCCAGCAGTTACGGACCAAGTGGGCATTCACCCCTCCACTTT.

V gene TRBV4-1 combines with J gene TRBJ2-7; TRBD1 is a possible D gene (5 bases). Trimming removed 0 bases at V and 1 base at J, with 10 bases between. CDR3 length: 15 residues. From germline, CDR1 is MGHRA and CDR2 YSYEKL. The CDR3 region is CASSQDRGLSYEQYF. The CDR3 region has the DNA TGCGCCAGCAGCCAAGATAGGGGTTTGTCCTACGAGCAGTACTTC.

The J gene is TRBJ1-3, the V gene TRBV5-1, with D hard to call. V lost 0 bases and J 0 bases, leaving 10 bases between the germline ends. This CDR3 is 16 amino acids long. CDR1 is SGHRS, CDR2 YFSETQ, per germline. CDR3 loop: CASSLGLQISGNTIYF. In DNA, the CDR3 is TGCGCCAGCAGCTTGGGACTCCAGATCTCTGGAAACACCATATATTTT.

The table lists this clone with a count of one. The V and J genes are TRBV12-3 or TRBV12-4 and TRBJ2-7, with unresolved D. This CDR3 is built from 11 residues. The V and J ends lost 5 bases and 3 bases respectively, with 5 bases between them. The DNA for the CDR3 is TGTGCCAGCAGTGTCAGCTACGAGCAGTACTTC. This codes for CASSVSYEQYF.

As DNA, the CDR3 is TGTGCCAGTACCAAGTCCGCTAACTATGGCTACACCTTC. It is translated as CASTKSANYGYTF. V is TRBV19 and J is TRBJ1-2; D unresolved. The germline V gene has CDR1 LNHDA and CDR2 SQIVND (reference sequence). The CDR3 sequence is 13 residues long. Trimming took 7 bases from V and 0 from J, leaving 9 bases between them.

The chain is built from TRBV27 and TRBJ2-7, with D unresolved. The germline V and J ends were trimmed by 6 bases and 0 bases, with 9 bases remaining between them. In germline, CDR1 is MNHEY, CDR2 SMNVEV (reference sequence). This CDR3 has 13 amino acids. This CDR3 reads CASSSRSSYEQYF. CDR3 nucleotide sequence: TGTGCCAGCAGCTCCAGGAGCTCCTACGAGCAGTACTTC.

The V and J genes are TRBV19 and TRBJ2-5; 13 bases are a match to TRBD2. J gave up 5 bases and V 2 bases, and 2 bases lay outside the gene matches. Germline CDR1 reads LNHDA; CDR2 reads SQIVND (reference sequence). The CDR3 has 15 amino acids. CDR3 sequence: CASSITSGGAETQYF. CDR3 nucleotide sequence: TGTGCCAGTAGTATAACTAGCGGGGGGGCCGAGACCCAGTACTTC. The variable domain in full, completed from reference TRBV19 and TRBJ2-5, reads DGGITQSPKYLFRKEGQNVTLSCEQNLNHDAMYWYRQDPGQGLRLIYYSQIVNDFQKGDIAEGYSVSREKKESFPLTVTSAQKNPTAFYLCASSITSGGAETQYFGPGTRLLVL.

The chain recombines TRBV28 with TRBJ1-2; TRBD1 might be the D (5 bases). CDR3 length equals 12 residues. CDR1 and CDR2 (germline): MDHEN, SYDVKM. V lost 5 bases and J 5 bases, leaving 9 bases between the germline ends. The CDR3 is CASSQGGYGYTF. As DNA, the CDR3 is TGTGCCAGCAGTCAGGGAGGGTATGGCTACACCTTC.

This clone was picked up a small number of times. The chain recombines TRBV27 with TRBJ2-7; TRBD1 agrees at 10 bases. V lost 6 bases, J lost 6 bases, and 8 bases stayed unmatched. The CDR3 extends over 14 amino acids. Germline lookup yields CDR1 MNHEY and CDR2 SMNVEV (reference sequence). This CDR3 is CASRGGRTGGEQYF. The CDR3 region has the DNA TGTGCCAGCAGAGGGGGTCGGACAGGGGGCGAGCAGTACTTC.

The chain employs TRBV5-5 and TRBJ2-7, with 8 bases matching TRBD1. This CDR3 region has 14 residues. Per the germline V gene, CDR1 is SGHKS and CDR2 is YYEKEE (reference sequence). V lost 4 bases, J lost 2 bases, and 5 bases stayed unmatched. The CDR3 nucleotides are TGTGCCAGCAGCCAGACAGGGGACGCCTACGAGCAGTACTTC. Protein: CASSQTGDAYEQYF.

The table lists this clone with a count of one. The chain employs TRBV4-3 and TRBJ2-7, with 7 nucleotides matching TRBD1. Germline-derived CDR1 and CDR2 are LGHNA and YSLEER. The V segment lost 2 bases and the J segment 0 bases; nucleotides outside the gene matches: 1. The length of the CDR3 is 14 residues. The CDR3 region has the DNA TGCGCCAGCAGCCAAAACAGGGGCTCCTACGAGCAGTACTTC. Translated, it gives CASSQNRGSYEQYF.

This rearrangement joins TRBV7-9 to TRBJ2-1; TRBD2 matches at 7 bases. The CDR3 has 17 residues. Germline-derived CDR1 and CDR2 are SEHNR and FQNEAQ (reference sequence). Trimming removed 5 bases from V and 0 bases from J; junction bases left unmatched: 10. This CDR3 is CASSRRAGKSSYNEQFF. CDR3 sequence (DNA): TGTGCCAGCAGCAGGAGAGCGGGGAAGAGCTCCTACAATGAGCAGTTCTTC.

This chain connects TRBV19 to TRBJ1-1; 7 bases agree with TRBD1. The V gene end was trimmed by 10 bases and the J gene end by 0 bases; junction bases not matched to a gene: 8. Germline V lookup: CDR1 LNHDA, CDR2 SQIVND (reference sequence). The CDR3 totals 14 residues. This chain's CDR3 is CATSRQGVNTEAFF. The CDR3 DNA is TGTGCCACATCCCGACAGGGAGTGAACACTGAAGCTTTCTTT.

V usage is TRBV18 and J usage is TRBJ2-1; D is perhaps TRBD1 (5 bases). The CDR3 is made up of 17 amino acids. Germline CDR1 is KGHSH and CDR2 is LQKENI. V dropped 2 bases and J dropped 0 bases, with 14 bases sitting between them. The CDR3: CASSPMRTRSSYNEQFF. In DNA, the CDR3 is TGTGCCAGCTCACCAATGCGGACACGGAGCTCCTACAATGAGCAGTTCTTC.

The rearrangement links TRBV2 to TRBJ1-5; no firm D call. CDR1 is SNHLY and CDR2 is FYNNEI in the germline V gene. V was trimmed by 6 bases and J by 0 bases, leaving 12 bases between them. This CDR3 is built from 15 residues. CDR3 in DNA: TGTGCCAGCAGACCGAGAGGGTATAGCAATCAGCCCCAGCATTTT. Translating it yields CASRPRGYSNQPQHF.

This clone was seen only a few times. The chain carries TRBV27 and TRBJ1-5; weak D call: TRBD1 (6 bases). Germline V gives CDR1 MNHEY, CDR2 SMNVEV (reference sequence). Trimming removed 1 base at V and 4 bases at J, with 11 bases between. This CDR3 spans 15 amino acids. The CDR3 reads CASSLWGQRNQPQHF. The CDR3 DNA reads as TGTGCCAGCAGTTTATGGGGACAAAGAAATCAGCCCCAGCATTTT.

The chain employs TRBV18 and TRBJ1-1; D remains ambiguous. V gave up 2 bases and J gave up 1 base, with 17 bases separating them. Germline CDR1 reads KGHSH; CDR2 reads LQKENI. The CDR3 length is 17 residues. CDR3 bases: TGTGCCAGCTCACCAGGGCCTCCCGGCGGTCAGAACACTGAAGCTTTCTTT. Translation gives CASSPGPPGGQNTEAFF.

A single count supports this clone. V is TRBV6-5 and J is TRBJ1-4; 7 bases map to TRBD1. V shed 5 bases and J 8 bases; nucleotides not matched to a gene: 11. The CDR3 loop spans 15 amino acids. CDR1 MNHEY and CDR2 SVGAGI come from the germline V gene. CDR3 protein: CASSLSGTEGEKLFF. CDR3 coding DNA: TGTGCCAGCAGTCTATCCGGGACAGAGGGAGAAAAACTGTTTTTT.

The chain combines TRBV15 with TRBJ1-2; D gene uncertain. The germline V gene encodes CDR1 LNHNV and CDR2 YYDKDF (reference sequence). The CDR3 has 14 residues. Trimming left V 1 base short and J 7 bases short, with 13 bases between. CDR3 coding DNA: TGTGCCACCAGCAGAGGATCGGGGATAGGTGGCTACACCTTC. It translates to CATSRGSGIGGYTF.

This rearrangement joins TRBV6-2 or TRBV6-3 to TRBJ1-1; 8 bases are shared with TRBD1. Germline loops: CDR1 MNHEY, CDR2 SVGEGT. The CDR3 has 15 amino acids. V dropped 2 bases and J dropped 4; count of bases not matched to a gene: 6. This CDR3 reads CASSYAQGAGTEAFF. In nucleotides, the CDR3 is TGTGCCAGCAGTTACGCCCAGGGGGCAGGCACTGAAGCTTTCTTT.

The CDR3 region is CASSQDRTTNEKLFF. The CDR3 DNA follows: TGTGCCAGCTCCCAGGACAGAACAACTAATGAAAAACTGTTTTTT. This rearrangement joins TRBV19 to TRBJ1-4; possibly TRBD1 for D (6 bases). Trimming left V 9 bases short and J 0 bases short, with 14 bases between. This CDR3 is 15 amino acids long. Germline V CDR1 and CDR2: LNHDA, SQIVND (reference sequence).

The V gene is TRBV18, the J gene TRBJ1-5, with unresolved D. The germline CDR1 and CDR2 sequences are KGHSH and LQKENI. V dropped 2 bases and J dropped 3 bases, with 11 bases sitting between them. The CDR3 contains 15 residues. CDR3 sequence: CASSPGSRANQPQHF. The CDR3 DNA follows: TGTGCCAGCTCACCAGGGTCCCGAGCCAATCAGCCCCAGCATTTT. The full variable domain, completed using reference TRBV18 and TRBJ1-5, is NAGVMQNPRHLVRRRGQEARLRCSPMKGHSHVYWYRQLPEEGLKFMVYLQKENIIDESGMPKERFSAEFPKEGPSILRIQQVVRGDSAAYFCASSPGSRANQPQHFGDGTRLSIL.

The V gene is TRBV5-1, the J gene TRBJ2-3; TRBD1 is a possible D gene (6 bases). Germline lookup yields CDR1 SGHRS and CDR2 YFSETQ. The CDR3 length is 15 residues. The ends were cut back, 5 bases at V and 0 bases at J, with 13 bases in the middle. The CDR3 bases are TGCGCCAGCAGGTTCTCAGGGGATAGCACAGATACGCAGTATTTT. It codes for CASRFSGDSTDTQYF.

The chain carries TRBV24-1 and TRBJ1-5; D remains ambiguous. With 4 bases removed from V and 8 bases from J, the gap between germline ends came to 14 bases. Germline V CDR1 and CDR2: KGHDR, SFDVKD. There are 14 residues in the CDR3. CDR3 in amino acids: CATSDHTTLEPQHF. CDR3 nucleotide sequence: TGTGCCACCAGTGACCATACAACCCTGGAGCCCCAGCATTTT.

This clone was recorded only once. The rearrangement uses TRBV5-1 and TRBJ1-1, with 8 bases lining up with TRBD1. Germline trimming cut 4 bases from V and 0 bases from J; bases unmatched to any gene: 5. From germline, CDR1 is SGHRS and CDR2 YFSETQ. This CDR3 is built from 15 residues. CDR3: CASSIQGAVNTEAFF. The CDR3 bases are TGCGCCAGCAGCATCCAGGGGGCCGTGAACACTGAAGCTTTCTTT. The variable domain in full, with the rest retrieved from reference TRBV5-1 and TRBJ1-1, is KAGVTQTPRYLIKTRGQQVTLSCSPISGHRSVSWYQQTPGQGLQFLFEYFSETQRNKGNFPGRFSGRQFSNSRSEMNVSTLELGDSALYLCASSIQGAVNTEAFFGQGTRLTVV.

Written as DNA, the CDR3 is TGTGCCAGCAGCTCGTACAGGGGCGGCTACACCTTC. Its translation: CASSSYRGGYTF. The chain couples TRBV7-2 to TRBJ1-2; 7 positions match TRBD1. CDR1 and CDR2 (germline): SGHTA, FQGNSA. The CDR3 has 12 amino acids. The V gene end was trimmed by 4 bases and the J gene end by 8 bases; junction bases not matched to a gene: 4.